The 21 T cell receptor beta chains reported below all come from one sample, sequenced in a study of early stage breast cancer tumors. Repertoires were generated with immunoSEQ multiplex PCR, while TCRdb's copy carries only in-frame clones and drops some. This sample has 69,000 or so clones; 80% occur once, and the top ten carry over 3.5%. Sequencing input: blood. The receptor source for this set is a person between 35 and 49 years old with breast cancer.

The V call is TRBV7-2, the J call TRBJ2-3; D uncertain. Germline V CDR1 and CDR2: SGHTA, FQGNSA. The CDR3 loop spans 15 amino acids. V dropped 1 base and J dropped 3 bases, with 11 bases sitting between them. The CDR3 sequence: CASSLGQRKTDTQYF. CDR3 DNA sequence: TGTGCCAGCAGCTTAGGGCAGCGAAAGACAGATACGCAGTATTTT. The variable domain in full, completed from reference TRBV7-2 and TRBJ2-3, reads GAGVSQSPSNKVTEKGKDVELRCDPISGHTALYWYRQSLGQGLEFLIYFQGNSAPDKSGLPSDRFSAERTGGSVSTLTIQRTQQEDSAVYLCASSLGQRKTDTQYFGPGTRLTVL.

CDR3 amino acids: CASARRSQETQYF. The CDR3 DNA is TGTGCCAGCGCCCGGAGAAGCCAGGAGACCCAGTACTTC. V and J are TRBV27 and TRBJ2-5, with D uncertain. Trimming shortened V by 8 bases and J by 5 bases, and 15 bases separated the two germline ends. Germline V gene lookup returns CDR1 MNHEY and CDR2 SMNVEV (reference sequence). The CDR3 is 13 amino acids.

This clone was seen once. CDR3 in amino acids: CASSQDRGRFSYEQYF. CDR3 DNA: TGCGCCAGCAGCCAAGATAGGGGACGGTTCTCCTACGAGCAGTACTTC. This chain connects TRBV4-1 to TRBJ2-7; D tentatively reads TRBD1 or TRBD2 (5 bases each). The germline gives CDR1 MGHRA, CDR2 YSYEKL. CDR3 length: 16 residues. The germline V and J ends were trimmed by 0 bases and 0 bases, with 12 bases remaining between them.

The gene calls are TRBV6-5 and TRBJ2-7; D is ambiguous. The germline gives CDR1 MNHEY, CDR2 SVGAGI. CDR3 length equals 13 residues. Trimming removed 4 bases from V and 3 bases from J, with 10 bases in between. CDR3 region: CASSWAKGYEQYF. The CDR3, as DNA: TGTGCCAGCAGTTGGGCCAAGGGCTACGAGCAGTACTTC.

This clone showed up just once. The chain couples TRBV5-4 to TRBJ1-1; D may be TRBD1 (5 bases). The ends were cut back, 2 bases at V and 5 bases at J, with 16 bases in the middle. Germline V lookup: CDR1 SGHNT, CDR2 YYREEE (reference sequence). The CDR3 has 15 residues. In DNA form, the CDR3 reads TGTGCCAGCAGCTTTAAGGGGAATGCGGGGACTGAAGCTTTCTTT. Its protein is CASSFKGNAGTEAFF. Looking up the rest from reference TRBV5-4 and TRBJ1-1 gives the full variable domain: ETGVTQSPTHLIKTRGQQVTLRCSSQSGHNTVSWYQQALGQGPQFIFQYYREEENGRGNFPPRFSGLQFPNYSSELNVNALELDDSALYLCASSFKGNAGTEAFFGQGTRLTVV.

In its sample, this clone was seen once. The V gene is TRBV7-6, the J gene TRBJ1-3; a weak D match, TRBD1 (5 bases). V gave up 2 bases and J gave up 3 bases, with 20 bases separating them. Germline CDR1 is SGHVS and CDR2 is FNYEAQ. The CDR3 is made up of 18 amino acids. The CDR3 loop reads CASSLTSQGSEGGNTIYF. The DNA of the CDR3 is TGTGCCAGCAGCTTAACCAGTCAGGGTAGTGAGGGTGGAAACACCATATATTTT.

V and J are TRBV2 and TRBJ2-3; D uncertain. CDR3 length equals 11 residues. CDR1 is SNHLY, CDR2 FYNNEI, per germline. V was shortened by 2 bases and J by 4 bases, with 1 base between the two germline ends. CDR3 DNA sequence: TGTGCCAGCAGTGAATCAGATACGCAGTATTTT. This codes for CASSESDTQYF.

This clone was recorded once. This CDR3 is CASSPRRENTEAFF. CDR3 coding DNA: TGTGCCAGCAGTCCCCGAAGGGAGAACACTGAAGCTTTCTTT. V gene TRBV2 combines with J gene TRBJ1-1, with D unresolved. Germline V gives CDR1 SNHLY, CDR2 FYNNEI. The CDR3 is 14 residues long. V was pared by 5 bases and J by 1 base, with 11 bases between. Variable domain in full (rest from reference TRBV2 and TRBJ1-1): EPEVTQTPSHQVTQMGQEVILRCVPISNHLYFYWYRQILGQKVEFLVSFYNNEISEKSEIFDDQFSVERPDGSNFTLKIRSTKLEDSAMYFCASSPRRENTEAFFGQGTRLTVV.

In this sample, this clone turned up a few times. This chain uses TRBV15 with TRBJ2-7; 9 nucleotides line up with TRBD1. V trimming: 0 bases; J trimming: 1 base; junction bases outside the gene matches: 13. The CDR3 sequence is 19 residues long. Germline CDR1 and CDR2: LNHNV and YYDKDF (reference sequence). The CDR3 nucleotides are TGTGCCACCAGCAGAGACCTCCGGGGACAGGGAAAGGGTTCCTACGAGCAGTACTTC. This sequence encodes CATSRDLRGQGKGSYEQYF.

The gene calls are TRBV7-9 and TRBJ2-7, with D hard to call. CDR1 and CDR2 (germline): SEHNR, FQNEAQ (reference sequence). The ends were cut back, 1 base at V and 6 bases at J, with 10 bases in the middle. The CDR3 is 13 residues long. The CDR3 loop reads CASSLGWTVEQYF. For the CDR3, the DNA is TGTGCCAGCAGCTTAGGGTGGACGGTCGAGCAGTACTTC.

The DNA for the CDR3 is TGTGCCAGCAGTTTATACGGACAGGGCCTCGAAGCTTTCTTT. This encodes CASSLYGQGLEAFF. The chain is built from TRBV27 and TRBJ1-1; 8 bases map to TRBD1. Germline V gene data show CDR1 as MNHEY and CDR2 as SMNVEV (reference sequence). Trimming took 1 base from V and 8 from J; bases not matched to a gene: 6. This CDR3 has 14 amino acids.

This clone was observed a single time. The V gene is TRBV6-5, the J gene TRBJ1-1, with TRBD1 matching 7 bases. Germline V gene data show CDR1 as MNHEY and CDR2 as SVGAGI. This CDR3 comprises 13 residues. V lost 5 bases, J lost 3 bases, and 3 bases stayed unmatched. CDR3 amino acids: CASSHRGDTEAFF. The CDR3 DNA reads TGTGCCAGCAGTCACAGGGGTGACACTGAAGCTTTCTTT.

The rearrangement uses TRBV5-4 and TRBJ2-6; D may correspond to TRBD1 or TRBD2 (5 bases each). CDR1 is SGHNT, CDR2 YYREEE, per germline (reference sequence). CDR3 size: 16 residues. V gave up 4 bases and J gave up 0 bases, with 11 bases separating them. The CDR3 nucleotides are TGTGCCAGCAGCCCCCGGGGCGGCTCTGGGGCCAACGTCCTGACTTTC. It translates to CASSPRGGSGANVLTF.

The chain carries TRBV6-6 and TRBJ1-5, with D possibly being TRBD1 (5 bases). This CDR3 comprises 15 residues. Germline assignment: CDR1 MNHNY and CDR2 SVGAGI (reference sequence). Deletions cut 4 bases from V and 4 bases from J, with 14 bases between. CDR3 DNA: TGTGCCAGCAGTTCGGAGACAGAGATGAATCAGCCCCAGCATTTT. Its protein is CASSSETEMNQPQHF.

CDR3 sequence reads: CASSPGVGETQYF. CDR3 nucleotides: TGTGCCAGCTCACCAGGGGTAGGGGAGACCCAGTACTTC. The rearrangement links TRBV18 to TRBJ2-5; D uncertain. Germline-derived CDR1 and CDR2 are KGHSH and LQKENI. There are 13 residues in the CDR3. The V and J ends lost 2 bases and 5 bases respectively, with 9 bases between them. The full variable domain, with the rest looked up from reference TRBV18 and TRBJ2-5, is NAGVMQNPRHLVRRRGQEARLRCSPMKGHSHVYWYRQLPEEGLKFMVYLQKENIIDESGMPKERFSAEFPKEGPSILRIQQVVRGDSAAYFCASSPGVGETQYFGPGTRLLVL.

This chain connects TRBV9 to TRBJ1-2; 10 bases line up with TRBD1. V lost 7 bases and J lost 4; bases outside the gene matches: 19. The CDR3 runs 18 residues. From germline, CDR1 is SGDLS and CDR2 YYNGEE. The CDR3 nucleotides read TGTGCCAGCTCCGGGGCCCCCGGACAGGGGGAGAAGTCCTATGGCTACACCTTC. Translated, it gives CASSGAPGQGEKSYGYTF.

The rearrangement joins TRBV7-8 to TRBJ2-5; D may match TRBD1 or TRBD2 (6 bases each). Germline CDR1 SGHVS, CDR2 FQNEAQ. There are 16 residues in the CDR3. Trimming stripped 1 base from V and 5 bases from J, with 17 bases between. The CDR3 reads CASSLVSGARGETQYF. Written as DNA, the CDR3 is TGTGCCAGCAGCTTAGTTTCGGGGGCCAGAGGGGAGACCCAGTACTTC.

J is TRBJ2-5 and V is TRBV4-1, with D perhaps matching TRBD2 (5 bases). This CDR3 has 16 residues. Trimming left V 3 bases short and J 2 bases short, with 16 bases between. CDR1 is MGHRA and CDR2 is YSYEKL in the germline V gene. In nucleotides, the CDR3 is TGCGCCAGCAGCCACGCAGCCTCAGCGGAACAAGAGACCCAGTACTTC. It yields the protein CASSHAASAEQETQYF.

In this sample, this clone turned up a few times. This chain links TRBV25-1 with TRBJ2-7, with D uncertain. The CDR3 length is 15 residues. Germline assignment: CDR1 MGHDK and CDR2 SYGVNS. Trimming took 0 bases from V and 5 from J, leaving 14 bases between them. CDR3 loop: CASSEYKGSSDEQYF. In nucleotides, the CDR3 is TGTGCCAGCAGTGAATATAAAGGGTCGAGCGACGAGCAGTACTTC.

This chain uses TRBV27 with TRBJ2-7; D remains ambiguous. Germline assignment: CDR1 MNHEY and CDR2 SMNVEV (reference sequence). Trimming shortened V by 4 bases and J by 4 bases, and 8 bases separated the two germline ends. This CDR3 region has 12 residues. The CDR3 here is CASSSDYYEQYF. The CDR3 DNA reads TGTGCCAGCAGTTCGGATTATTACGAGCAGTACTTC.

The V gene is TRBV5-1, the J gene TRBJ1-3; perhaps TRBD1 as D (5 bases). Germline V lookup: CDR1 SGHRS, CDR2 YFSETQ. This CDR3 spans 14 amino acids. V gave up 0 bases and J gave up 4 bases, with 8 bases separating them. The CDR3 spells CASSLGDPGNTIYF. CDR3 nucleotides: TGCGCCAGCAGCTTGGGGGACCCAGGAAACACCATATATTTT.